These 19 T cell receptor beta chains were sequenced from one sample in a study of beta chain features in type 1 diabetes. General study points: Across all four CD4+ subsets, people with type 1 diabetes showed modestly shorter TCRB CDR3s.

Expressed TCRB transcripts were sequenced, since all the RNA that had been isolated was reverse transcribed. The data were produced by immunoSEQ multiplex PCR, yet TCRdb's version contains in-frame clones alone and is incomplete. The data contain some 330,000 clones, roughly 12% of them singletons. The antigens for these receptors are not known. Sequences were obtained from naive CD4+ T cells from blood. The source is a woman younger than 35 with type 1 diabetes.

V is TRBV7-8 and J is TRBJ2-1; a weak D match, TRBD2 (6 bases). V lost 5 bases, J lost 5 bases, and 13 bases lay in between. There are 14 residues in the CDR3. Germline V CDR1 and CDR2: SGHVS, FQNEAQ. CDR3 coding DNA: TGTGCCAGCAGCCGCCGGGACTTCGACAATGAGCAGTTCTTC. Translating gives CASSRRDFDNEQFF.

This clone has only a few counts. V and J are TRBV2 and TRBJ1-1; TRBD1 might be the D (6 bases). The CDR3 consists of 15 residues. Trimming left V 8 bases short and J 8 bases short, with 24 bases between. The germline gives CDR1 SNHLY, CDR2 FYNNEI. This CDR3 reads CASLLKRGAATEAFF. CDR3 bases: TGTGCCAGCCTTCTCAAGCGGGGGGCGGCGACCGAAGCTTTCTTT.

CDR3 region: CASSSQTGPERGAFF. Here the CDR3 DNA reads TGCGCCAGCAGCTCTCAGACAGGTCCCGAGAGGGGGGCTTTCTTT. The rearrangement links TRBV5-1 to TRBJ1-1, with D perhaps TRBD1 (6 bases). The CDR3 spans 15 residues. Germline V gives CDR1 SGHRS, CDR2 YFSETQ. Trimming removed 3 bases at V and 11 bases at J, with 23 bases between.

The chain employs TRBV23-1 and TRBJ1-2; 9 positions match TRBD1. TRBV23-1 has ORF status, its function being uncertain. CDR3 size: 15 residues. V gave up 7 bases and J gave up 6 bases; unmatched junction bases: 12. The CDR3 sequence is CASTTPRDREDGYTF. In DNA form, the CDR3 reads TGCGCCAGCACAACACCCCGGGACAGGGAAGATGGCTACACCTTC.

This clone has a handful of counts. The V and J genes are TRBV28 and TRBJ1-2; D call uncertain. CDR1 is MDHEN, CDR2 SYDVKM, per germline. The V and J ends lost 3 bases and 0 bases respectively, with 14 bases between them. The length of the CDR3 is 16 residues. The CDR3 bases are TGTGCCAGCAGTTTCAGCGGCGGAGGGACTAACTATGGCTACACCTTC. It is translated as CASSFSGGGTNYGYTF.

This clone was detected only a few times. The chain recombines TRBV5-1 with TRBJ2-1, with 7 positions matching TRBD2. The CDR3 extends over 16 amino acids. The V and J ends lost 5 bases and 5 bases, in that order; junction bases with no gene match: 13. Germline V CDR1 and CDR2: SGHRS, YFSETQ. The CDR3 bases are TGCGCCAGCAGTTACCCGTCGCGGGGGACCCACAATGAGCAGTTCTTC. It is translated as CASSYPSRGTHNEQFF.

V gene TRBV29-1 combines with J gene TRBJ1-1; TRBD1 matches at 10 bases. This CDR3 comprises 14 residues. Germline-derived CDR1 and CDR2 are SQVTM and ANQGSEA. The V segment lost 4 bases and the J segment 4 bases; nucleotides outside the gene matches: 6. CDR3 in DNA: TGCAGCGTTGGCCGGACAGGGGGTGGCACTGAAGCTTTCTTT. Its protein product is CSVGRTGGGTEAFF.

This chain uses TRBV30 with TRBJ2-1; 9 nucleotides align to TRBD2. Germline trimming cut 1 base from V and 6 bases from J; bases unmatched to any gene: 7. CDR1 is GTSNPN, CDR2 SVGIG, per germline (reference sequence). This CDR3 region has 15 residues. CDR3 DNA sequence: TGTGCCTGGAGTGCGGGACTAGCTAAAGGCAATGAGCAGTTCTTC. Translating gives CAWSAGLAKGNEQFF.

The V gene is TRBV15, the J gene TRBJ2-5; 10 bases fit TRBD2. Germline V gives CDR1 LNHNV, CDR2 YYDKDF (reference sequence). Trimming at V came to 1 base and at J to 7 bases, leaving 9 bases not matched to a gene. CDR3 length equals 16 residues. CDR3 residues: CATSRGTGTSAGTQYF. The CDR3 nucleotides read TGTGCCACCAGCAGAGGGACCGGGACTAGCGCTGGGACCCAGTACTTC.

The V call is TRBV28, the J call TRBJ1-1; no clear D. Germline V gene data show CDR1 as MDHEN and CDR2 as SYDVKM. The V end lost 3 bases, the J end lost 5 bases, and 7 bases lay between the germline ends. The CDR3 has 12 amino acids. The CDR3 DNA follows: TGTGCCAGCAGTTTTGAGGTTACTGAAGCTTTCTTT. Its translation: CASSFEVTEAFF. Full variable domain (outside the CDR3, taken from reference TRBV28 and TRBJ1-1): DVKVTQSSRYLVKRTGEKVFLECVQDMDHENMFWYRQDPGLGLRLIYFSYDVKMKEKGDIPEGYSVSREKKERFSLILESASTNQTSMYLCASSFEVTEAFFGQGTRLTVV.

The genes are TRBV4-1 and TRBJ2-1; D unclear. Looked up from germline, CDR1 is MGHRA and CDR2 is YSYEKL. The CDR3 is 12 residues long. V was pared by 2 bases and J by 10 bases, with 9 bases between. DNA of the CDR3: TGCGCCAGCAGCCAACTATTAAGCGAGCAGTTCTTC. Translating gives CASSQLLSEQFF.

The chain joins TRBV7-2 to TRBJ1-3; D unresolved. The CDR3 covers 15 residues. Trimming cost V 0 bases and J 4 bases, with 10 bases left between them. The germline CDR1 and CDR2 sequences are SGHTA and FQGNSA. In nucleotides, the CDR3 is TGTGCCAGCAGCTTAGCAGAGACAAAGGGAAACACCATATATTTT. Amino acid sequence: CASSLAETKGNTIYF.

The CDR3 nucleotides are TGTGCCAGCCAGCCTAGCGGGGGGTCTAGCACAGATACGCAGTATTTT. This encodes CASQPSGGSSTDTQYF. V and J are TRBV5-4 and TRBJ2-3; 11 nucleotides match TRBD2. Germline assignment: CDR1 SGHNT and CDR2 YYREEE (reference sequence). The length of the CDR3 is 16 residues. J lost 0 bases, V lost 7 bases, and 7 bases had no gene match.

V and J are TRBV6-5 and TRBJ2-5; no definite D call. The CDR3 has 14 residues. Germline V lookup: CDR1 MNHEY, CDR2 SVGAGI. V lost 0 bases and J 5 bases, leaving 10 bases between the germline ends. CDR3 sequence: CASSYSLGWETQYF. In DNA, the CDR3 is TGTGCCAGCAGTTACTCCCTAGGATGGGAGACCCAGTACTTC.

This chain joins TRBV15 and TRBJ2-5; the D gene is possibly TRBD2 (6 bases). The length of the CDR3 is 14 residues. Germline-derived CDR1 and CDR2 are LNHNV and YYDKDF (reference sequence). Trimming took off 1 base at V and 5 bases at J, with 11 bases between the two ends. The CDR3 DNA reads TGTGCCACCAGCAGAGGGGGGGAGGATGAGACCCAGTACTTC. Its protein product is CATSRGGEDETQYF.

The chain is built from TRBV9 and TRBJ2-5, with TRBD1 as a possible D gene (5 bases). Trimming cost V 0 bases and J 4 bases, with 10 bases left between them. This CDR3 comprises 14 residues. CDR1 SGDLS and CDR2 YYNGEE come from the germline V gene. The DNA of the CDR3 is TGTGCCAGCAGCGTAGTGGCTAGGGGAGAGACCCAGTACTTC. As protein: CASSVVARGETQYF.

This clone was recorded a few times. The rearrangement links TRBV18 to TRBJ2-1; D is perhaps TRBD2 (5 bases). The ends were cut back, 6 bases at V and 4 bases at J, with 7 bases in the middle. Germline CDR1 and CDR2: KGHSH and LQKENI. This CDR3 region has 12 residues. The CDR3 DNA reads TGTGCCAGCTCCTCGGGGTACAATGAGCAGTTCTTC. Translated, it gives CASSSGYNEQFF.

This clone came up once. The chain recombines TRBV11-3 with TRBJ2-1; D is perhaps TRBD1 (6 bases). CDR1 is SGHNT, CDR2 YENEEA, per germline. The CDR3 runs to 17 residues. Trimming removed 5 bases from V and 5 bases from J, with 22 bases in between. The CDR3 sequence is CASSRSGITGMDNEQFF. CDR3 in DNA: TGTGCCAGCAGCCGATCGGGGATAACAGGGATGGACAATGAGCAGTTCTTC.

The chain combines TRBV28 with TRBJ2-3; unclear D gene. CDR3 length: 14 residues. Germline loops: CDR1 MDHEN, CDR2 SYDVKM. V was pared by 6 bases and J by 2 bases, with 12 bases between. The CDR3, as DNA: TGTGCCAGCAGCCAGCTAGGCTCCACAGATACGCAGTATTTT. Its protein product is CASSQLGSTDTQYF.